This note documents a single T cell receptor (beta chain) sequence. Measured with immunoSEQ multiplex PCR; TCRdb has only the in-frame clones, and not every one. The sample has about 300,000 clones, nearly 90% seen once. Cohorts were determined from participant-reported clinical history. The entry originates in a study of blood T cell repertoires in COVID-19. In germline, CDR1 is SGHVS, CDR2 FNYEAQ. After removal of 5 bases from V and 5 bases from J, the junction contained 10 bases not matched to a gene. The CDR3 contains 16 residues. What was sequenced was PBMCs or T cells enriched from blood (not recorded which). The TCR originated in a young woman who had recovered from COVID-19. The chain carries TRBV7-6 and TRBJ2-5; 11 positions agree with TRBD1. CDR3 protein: CASSPYGQGAGETQYF. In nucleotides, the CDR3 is TGTGCCAGCAGCCCATACGGACAGGGGGCAGGGGAGACCCAGTACTTC.